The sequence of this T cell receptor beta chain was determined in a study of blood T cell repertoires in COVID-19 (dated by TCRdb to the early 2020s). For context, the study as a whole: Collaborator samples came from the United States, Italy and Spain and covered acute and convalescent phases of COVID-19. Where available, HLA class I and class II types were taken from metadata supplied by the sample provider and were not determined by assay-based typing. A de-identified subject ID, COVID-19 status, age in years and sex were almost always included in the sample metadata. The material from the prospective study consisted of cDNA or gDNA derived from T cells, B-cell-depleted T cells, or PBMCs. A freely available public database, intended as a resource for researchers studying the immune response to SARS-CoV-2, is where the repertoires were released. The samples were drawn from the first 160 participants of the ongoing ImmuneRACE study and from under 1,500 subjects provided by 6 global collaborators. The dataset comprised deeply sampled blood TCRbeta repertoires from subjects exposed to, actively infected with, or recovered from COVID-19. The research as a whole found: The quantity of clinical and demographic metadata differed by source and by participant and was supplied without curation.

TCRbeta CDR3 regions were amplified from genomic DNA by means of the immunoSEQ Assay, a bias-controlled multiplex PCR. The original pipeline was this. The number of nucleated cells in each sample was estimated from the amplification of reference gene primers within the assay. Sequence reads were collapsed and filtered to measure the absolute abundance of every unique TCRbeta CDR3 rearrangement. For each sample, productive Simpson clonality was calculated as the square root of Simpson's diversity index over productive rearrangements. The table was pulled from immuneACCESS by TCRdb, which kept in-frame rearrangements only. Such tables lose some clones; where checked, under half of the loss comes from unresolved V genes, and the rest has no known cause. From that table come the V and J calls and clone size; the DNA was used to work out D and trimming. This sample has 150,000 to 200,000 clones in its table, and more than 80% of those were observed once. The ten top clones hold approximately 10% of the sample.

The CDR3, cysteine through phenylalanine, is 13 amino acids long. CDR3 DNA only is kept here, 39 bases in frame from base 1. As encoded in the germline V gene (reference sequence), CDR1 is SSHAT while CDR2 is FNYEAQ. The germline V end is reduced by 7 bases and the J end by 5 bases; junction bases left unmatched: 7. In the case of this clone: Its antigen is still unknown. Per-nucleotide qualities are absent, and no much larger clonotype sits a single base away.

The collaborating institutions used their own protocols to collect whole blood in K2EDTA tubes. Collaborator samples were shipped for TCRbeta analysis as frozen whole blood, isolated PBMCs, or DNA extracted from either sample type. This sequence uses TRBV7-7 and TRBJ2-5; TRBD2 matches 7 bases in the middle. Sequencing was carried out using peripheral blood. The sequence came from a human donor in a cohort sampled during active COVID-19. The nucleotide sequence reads TGTGCCAGCACCCCGGGGAGGGGTGAGACCCAGTACTTC. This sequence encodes CASTPGRGETQYF.